One T cell receptor beta chain is described in this entry. Authors' analysis steps: Amplification of reference gene primers was used by the study to estimate nucleated cell counts. The protocol was immunoSEQ multiplex PCR, while the TCRdb copy is restricted to in-frame clones and leaves out a portion. The D gene and trimming were derived from the DNA, and the V and J assignments and clone size from that table. The data hold 80,000 to 100,000 clones, with 80% observed a single time. This sample is drawn from a study of blood T cell repertoires in COVID-19. Study in general: The United States, Italy and Spain were the sources of the acute and convalescent COVID-19 samples. The analysed material was cDNA or gDNA that came from T cells, B-cell-depleted T cells, or PBMCs.

Sequenced sample: peripheral blood. The source is a woman aged 65 to 85 with acute or convalescent COVID-19.

In nucleotides, the CDR3 is TGCAGTGCTAGTCGGGCAGGGGTGACAGATACGCAGTATTTT. This codes for CSASRAGVTDTQYF. This chain joins TRBV20-1 and TRBJ2-3; perhaps TRBD1 as D (6 bases). The germline gives CDR1 DFQATT, CDR2 SNEGSKA (reference sequence). The V end was cut by 3 bases, the J end by 3 bases, with 13 bases between. The CDR3 extends over 14 amino acids.